Listed below are T cell receptor beta chains from one sample, sequenced in a study of shared clonotypes between healthy human individuals. The table came from immunoSEQ multiplex PCR; TCRdb's copy has only in-frame clones and leaves some out. The repertoire consists of more than 400,000 clones, with around four fifths occurring once and the leading ten covering more than 10%. Sequenced: PBMCs. The receptors were gathered from a woman in her thirties or forties in good health. Some clones in this sample may be carry-over from other donors' samples. Each CDR3 is given with its conserved first and last residue. A D gene is named only where the DNA matches it firmly. Not every row has a clone size; where given, it reads once, few, many or a size class.

CDR3nt: TGCGCCAGCTCGCCAGGGGATTGGTCCACTGAAGCTTTCTTT
CDR3aa: CASSPGDWSTEAFF
v_gene: TRBV5-1
d_gene: .
abundance: .
j_gene: TRBJ1-1

CDR3nt: TGTGCCAGCAGCCAGGCGGGACAGCTAGCCAAAAACATTCAGTACTTC
CDR3aa: CASSQAGQLAKNIQYF
v_gene: TRBV7-9
d_gene: .
abundance: .
j_gene: TRBJ2-4

CDR3nt: TGTGCCACCAGCAGAGATCCCAGACAGGGCGGGACTGAGCAGTTCTTC
CDR3aa: CATSRDPRQGGTEQFF
v_gene: TRBV15
d_gene: .
abundance: .
j_gene: TRBJ2-1

CDR3nt: TGTGCCAGCAGCCGCACTAGCGGGAGTAACACCGGGGAGCTGTTTTTT
CDR3aa: CASSRTSGSNTGELFF
v_gene: TRBV6-4
d_gene: TRBD2
abundance: .
j_gene: TRBJ2-2

CDR3nt: TGTGCCAGCACTAAAACGGAGGGTCCAGATACGCAGTATTTT
CDR3aa: CASTKTEGPDTQYF
v_gene: TRBV28
d_gene: .
abundance: .
j_gene: TRBJ2-3

CDR3nt: TGTGCCAGCAGCTTAGGACTAGCGGGCGGAACGGGGTTCTTC
CDR3aa: CASSLGLAGGTGFF
v_gene: TRBV7-8
d_gene: TRBD2
abundance: .
j_gene: TRBJ2-1

CDR3nt: TGCAGCGTTGATGCCGGGGAGCTGTTTTTT
CDR3aa: CSVDAGELFF
v_gene: TRBV29-1
d_gene: .
abundance: .
j_gene: TRBJ2-2

CDR3nt: TGTGCTAGCAGCTTAGGGTCTAGCAGTCAGACCCAGTACTTC
CDR3aa: CASSLGSSSQTQYF
v_gene: TRBV7-7
d_gene: .
abundance: .
j_gene: TRBJ2-5

CDR3nt: TGTGCCAGCAGCATCGACAGGCCATACGAGCAGTACTTC
CDR3aa: CASSIDRPYEQYF
v_gene: TRBV11-2
d_gene: .
abundance: .
j_gene: TRBJ2-7

CDR3nt: TGTGCCAGCAGGCAATCGGGACAGGGCAATTCACCCCTCCACTTT
CDR3aa: CASRQSGQGNSPLHF
v_gene: TRBV25-1
d_gene: TRBD1
abundance: .
j_gene: TRBJ1-6

CDR3nt: TGCAGCGTTGAAGATTACCTGTCGGGGAGTGAGCAGTTCTTC
CDR3aa: CSVEDYLSGSEQFF
v_gene: TRBV29-1
d_gene: .
abundance: many
j_gene: TRBJ2-1

CDR3nt: TGTGCCAGCAGTCTATGGACTAGCGGGAGGATCTACAATGAGCAGTTCTTC
CDR3aa: CASSLWTSGRIYNEQFF
v_gene: TRBV2
d_gene: TRBD2
abundance: few
j_gene: TRBJ2-1

CDR3nt: TGTGCCAGCAGCTTAGCGCTGGAGACCCGGGAGCTGTTTTTT
CDR3aa: CASSLALETRELFF
v_gene: TRBV7-9
d_gene: .
abundance: .
j_gene: TRBJ2-2

CDR3nt: TGTGCCAGCTCACCACTGGCTAGCGGGAATGAGCAGTTCTTC
CDR3aa: CASSPLASGNEQFF
v_gene: TRBV18
d_gene: TRBD2
abundance: .
j_gene: TRBJ2-1

CDR3nt: TGTGCCAGCTCACCAGTGCATCGGGACTCGAGAGCAACTGAAGCTTTCTTT
CDR3aa: CASSPVHRDSRATEAFF
v_gene: TRBV18
d_gene: .
abundance: many
j_gene: TRBJ1-1

CDR3nt: TGTGCCAGCAGCTTGAGGAACACCGGGGAGCTGTTTTTT
CDR3aa: CASSLRNTGELFF
v_gene: TRBV7-2
d_gene: .
abundance: .
j_gene: TRBJ2-2

CDR3nt: TGTGCCAGCACCATGACTAGCGATGCCACAGATACGCAGTATTTT
CDR3aa: CASTMTSDATDTQYF
v_gene: TRBV6-1
d_gene: TRBD2
abundance: .
j_gene: TRBJ2-3

CDR3nt: TGTGCCTGGAACCGGGCCCCAAACACTGAAGCTTTCTTT
CDR3aa: CAWNRAPNTEAFF
v_gene: TRBV30
d_gene: .
abundance: .
j_gene: TRBJ1-1

CDR3nt: TGTGCCAGCAGTGAAGGGGGGTTTACCTCCTACAATGAGCAGTTCTTC
CDR3aa: CASSEGGFTSYNEQFF
v_gene: TRBV6-1
d_gene: .
abundance: .
j_gene: TRBJ2-1

CDR3nt: TGTGCCAGTAGTATAGGGGTTTCTGAAGAAAAACTGTTTTTT
CDR3aa: CASSIGVSEEKLFF
v_gene: TRBV19
d_gene: .
abundance: medium-sized
j_gene: TRBJ1-4

CDR3nt: TGTGCCAGCAGCGGGCAGCAGGGTAAAGGTTATGGCTACACCTTC
CDR3aa: CASSGQQGKGYGYTF
v_gene: TRBV7-9
d_gene: .
abundance: .
j_gene: TRBJ1-2

CDR3nt: TGTGCCAGCAGTTATGGGCACTCCTACGAGCAGTACTTC
CDR3aa: CASSYGHSYEQYF
v_gene: TRBV6-5
d_gene: .
abundance: .
j_gene: TRBJ2-7